This entry concerns a single T cell receptor beta chain. This sample was included in a study of blood T cell repertoires in COVID-19. Study-wide background: COVID-19 samples, acute and convalescent, were from the United States, Italy and Spain. PBMCs, B-cell-depleted T cells, or T cells were the source of the cDNA or gDNA that made up the material.

V trimming: 4 bases; J trimming: 5 bases; junction bases outside the gene matches: 8. Per germline, CDR1 SGHRS and CDR2 YFSETQ. There are 15 residues in the CDR3. Under the authors' procedure: Cell counts per sample came from amplifying reference gene primers. Method: immunoSEQ multiplex PCR; TCRdb's copy keeps in-frame clones and lacks some. The V and J calls and the clone size are those of that table, but D and trimming were determined from the DNA. In the table there are 18,000 or so clones, more than 85% of which are singletons. Sequencing used peripheral blood. This TCR was recovered from a woman aged 45-65 years with active COVID-19. V is TRBV5-1 and J is TRBJ1-4; TRBD1 agrees at 7 bases. The CDR3 DNA is TGCGCCAGCAGCCCTGGGACAGCTAGAAATGAAAAACTGTTTTTT. The encoded protein is CASSPGTARNEKLFF.